One sample yielded the 30 T cell receptor beta chains listed below, sequenced in a study of T cells in Graves' hyperthyroidism and ophthalmopathy (dated by TCRdb to the late 2010s). To prepare the library, multiplex PCR was applied. Sequencing used an Illumina HiSeq 2000. TCR beta CDR3 regions were amplified from RNA transcripts. The first round of RT-PCR for the TCR CDR3 was performed with the HTBI primer set and the Qiagen OneStep RT-PCR kit. TCRdb itself trimmed the public reads at Q25 with fastp, ran MiXCR and retained productive beta chains. Every CDR3 protein is listed once, alongside the most common genes and DNA of its rows. Counted in this sample were 400,000 or so distinct CDR3 sequences; nearly 15% of them appeared once. The top ten clonotypes cover roughly 19% of the sample. The specimen was blood. These receptor sequences come from a woman aged 55-70 years with Graves' ophthalmopathy.

V usage is TRBV4-1 and J usage is TRBJ2-2; 9 positions match TRBD2. The CDR3 loop spans 14 amino acids. Germline V gene data show CDR1 as MGHRA and CDR2 as YSYEKL. The junction had 2 bases not matched to a gene; V was cut back by 7 bases and J by 2 bases. The CDR3 is CASTLAGNTGELFF. CDR3 nucleotides: TGCGCCAGCACTCTAGCGGGAAACACCGGGGAGCTGTTTTTT.

This clonotype has a count of ten or more. The chain uses TRBV11-3 and TRBJ2-7, with 8 bases identical to TRBD1. Germline CDR1 and CDR2: SGHNT and YENEEA. J lost 0 bases, V lost 4 bases, and 5 bases had no gene match. CDR3 length: 15 amino acids. CDR3: CASSCRDRNSYEQYF. CDR3 bases: TGTGCCAGCAGCTGTCGGGACAGGAACTCCTACGAGCAGTACTTC.

This clonotype was observed a few times. This chain joins TRBV6-1 and TRBJ2-2; TRBD1 matches at 9 bases. Germline V CDR1 and CDR2: MNHNS, SASEGT. After removal of 6 bases from V and 2 bases from J, the junction contained 4 bases not matched to a gene. The CDR3 totals 15 residues. This CDR3 is CASRTGGRNTGELFF. As DNA, the CDR3 is TGTGCCAGCAGAACAGGGGGCCGAAACACCGGGGAGCTGTTTTTT.

The rearrangement uses TRBV6-2 or TRBV6-3 and TRBJ2-2, with D perhaps matching TRBD1 or TRBD2 (6 bases each). Looked up from germline, CDR1 is MNHEY and CDR2 is SVGEGT. The CDR3 is 15 amino acids. Between the trimmed V and J ends, which lost 3 bases and 3 bases, there was a span of 11 bases. The CDR3, as DNA: TGTGCCAGCAGTTATGTGGGGGGCGACACCGGGGAGCTGTTTTTT. It codes for CASSYVGGDTGELFF.

Worth noting for this clonotype: A much more abundant neighbour one base away suggests this may be a read error. The V and J genes are TRBV20-1 and TRBJ2-5, with D unclear. From germline, CDR1 is DFQATT and CDR2 SNEGSKA (reference sequence). The CDR3 extends over 11 amino acids. As DNA, the CDR3 is TGCAGTGCTGGAGAGCAAGAGACCCAGTACTTC. Protein: CSAGEQETQYF.

This clonotype was observed a few times. The V gene is TRBV9, the J gene TRBJ2-2, with D perhaps TRBD2 (5 bases). This CDR3 region has 16 residues. With 1 base removed from V and 0 bases from J, the gap between germline ends came to 10 bases. Germline V gives CDR1 SGDLS, CDR2 YYNGEE. The CDR3 loop is CASSVRTSSNTGELFF. Written as DNA, the CDR3 is TGTGCCAGCAGCGTAAGAACTAGTTCGAACACCGGGGAGCTGTTTTTT. Filled out from reference TRBV9 and TRBJ2-2, the complete variable domain reads DSGVTQTPKHLITATGQRVTLRCSPRSGDLSVYWYQQSLDQGLQFLIQYYNGEERAKGNILERFSAQQFPDLHSELNLSSLELGDSALYFCASSVRTSSNTGELFFGEGSRLTVL.

In its sample, this clonotype was seen many times. The chain links TRBV11-2 to TRBJ1-1; a possible D gene is TRBD1 (5 bases). Germline V gene lookup returns CDR1 SGHAT and CDR2 FQNNGV. There are 15 residues in the CDR3. Trimming left V 5 bases short and J 3 bases short, with 16 bases between. The CDR3 region is CASSPRGARDTEAFF. DNA for the CDR3: TGTGCCAGCAGCCCTCGAGGGGCTAGAGACACTGAAGCTTTCTTT.

The table lists this clonotype with many counts. The rearrangement links TRBV28 to TRBJ2-7; 8 bases match TRBD2. V was clipped by 4 bases and J by 1 base; unmatched bases: 3. The CDR3 spans 14 residues. Looked up from germline, CDR1 is MDHEN and CDR2 is SYDVKM. CDR3 protein: CASSSGLDSYEQYF. CDR3 nucleotides: TGTGCCAGCAGTTCGGGACTAGATTCCTACGAGCAGTACTTC.

Within the sample, this clonotype is medium-sized. The CDR3 loop reads CASSWTGGEQYF. The CDR3 bases are TGTGCCAGCAGCTGGACAGGGGGCGAGCAGTACTTC. The genes are TRBV27 and TRBJ2-7, with 10 nucleotides matching TRBD1. V shed 6 bases and J 6 bases; nucleotides not matched to a gene: 2. This CDR3 has 12 amino acids. The germline V gene encodes CDR1 MNHEY and CDR2 SMNVEV (reference sequence).

This clonotype was found a few times. The genes are TRBV24-1 and TRBJ2-4, with 12 bases identical to TRBD1. CDR1 and CDR2 from the germline V gene are KGHDR and SFDVKD. V trimming: 2 bases; J trimming: 2 bases; junction bases outside the gene matches: 9. This CDR3 spans 19 amino acids. CDR3 protein: CATSDSLGQGAFSKNIQYF. The CDR3, as DNA: TGTGCCACCAGTGATTCCCTGGGACAGGGGGCTTTTTCCAAAAACATTCAGTACTTC.

CDR3 nucleotides: TGTGCCAGCAGCACGGGACTAGCGGGAGAGAACACCGGGGAGCTGTTTTTT. It encodes CASSTGLAGENTGELFF. The chain couples TRBV12-3 or TRBV12-4 to TRBJ2-2; 14 bases fit TRBD2. The CDR3 contains 17 residues. The V and J ends lost 6 bases and 1 base, in that order; junction bases with no gene match: 4.

This clonotype was observed at least ten times. Written as DNA, the CDR3 is TGTGCCAGCAGCCCCACCCCGGGACTAGCGGGAGGGTTGGATACGCAGTATTTT. It translates to CASSPTPGLAGGLDTQYF. The chain links TRBV7-3 to TRBJ2-3; 16 nucleotides align to TRBD2. Germline CDR1 SGHTA, CDR2 FQGTGA. V was pared by 5 bases and J by 6 bases, with 11 bases of the junction left unmatched. There are 18 residues in the CDR3.

This clonotype was detected a few times. The chain couples TRBV18 to TRBJ2-2; maybe TRBD2 (5 bases). The CDR3 totals 13 residues. Germline CDR1 and CDR2: KGHSH and LQKENI. The V end was cut by 1 base, the J end by 7 bases, with 7 bases between. CDR3 in amino acids: CASSPRELGELFF. The CDR3 nucleotides read TGTGCCAGCTCACCACGGGAGCTCGGGGAGCTGTTTTTT.

Note on this clonotype: A junction end diverges from the germline sequence, so it may reflect a read error. V is TRBV24-1 and J is TRBJ2-1; D gene unclear. This CDR3 comprises 15 residues. Germline CDR1 is KGHDR and CDR2 is SFDVKD. The CDR3 region has the DNA TGTGCCACCACCTCTAGGGCAGGCGAGATTAATGAGCGGTTCTTC. This encodes CATTSRAGEINERFF.

In its sample, this clonotype was seen many times. The V gene is TRBV5-8, the J gene TRBJ1-1; D gene uncertain. Between the trimmed V and J ends, which lost 4 bases and 0 bases, there was a span of 10 bases. The CDR3 loop spans 14 amino acids. Germline V CDR1 and CDR2: SGHTS, YDEGEE. The DNA for the CDR3 is TGTGCCAGCAGCCCCGACCCCGTGAACACTGAAGCTTTCTTT. It codes for CASSPDPVNTEAFF.

The sample holds many counts of this clonotype. The genes are TRBV28 and TRBJ2-7, with D hard to call. This CDR3 contains 14 residues. Germline V gene sequence: CDR1 MDHEN, CDR2 SYDVKM. V was clipped by 6 bases and J by 4 bases, with 16 bases between them. The CDR3 here is CASSPRMVSYEQYF. The DNA of the CDR3 is TGTGCCAGCAGCCCAAGGATGGTGAGTTACGAGCAGTACTTC. The whole variable domain, filled in from reference TRBV28 and TRBJ2-7, reads DVKVTQSSRYLVKRTGEKVFLECVQDMDHENMFWYRQDPGLGLRLIYFSYDVKMKEKGDIPEGYSVSREKKERFSLILESASTNQTSMYLCASSPRMVSYEQYFGPGTRLTVT.

This clonotype has ten or more counts. V usage is TRBV24-1 and J usage is TRBJ2-2, with unresolved D. Per germline, CDR1 KGHDR and CDR2 SFDVKD. CDR3 length: 12 residues. The ends were cut back, 5 bases at V and 7 bases at J, with 7 bases in the middle. The CDR3 is CATSVKGGELFF. The CDR3, as DNA: TGTGCCACCAGTGTTAAGGGCGGGGAGCTGTTTTTT.

This clonotype was detected many times. The J gene is TRBJ2-3, the V gene TRBV3-1; D assignment may be TRBD1 or TRBD2 (5 bases each). CDR3 length: 13 residues. Germline V gene data show CDR1 as LGHDT and CDR2 as YNNKEL (reference sequence). Trimming removed 6 bases from V and 9 bases from J, with 16 bases in between. The CDR3 nucleotides are TGTGCCAGCAGTGGGGGACGCACCCTGACGCAGTATTTT. Translation gives CASSGGRTLTQYF.

This clonotype appeared many times. The CDR3 DNA reads TGTGCCAGCACCCCCACGACAGCACTTCTCTATGGCTACACCTTC. Residues: CASTPTTALLYGYTF. The J gene is TRBJ1-2, the V gene TRBV12-3 or TRBV12-4, with D possibly TRBD1 on 5 matching bases. V was shortened by 7 bases and J by 4 bases, with 19 bases between the two germline ends. CDR3 length equals 15 residues.

This chain links TRBV3-1 with TRBJ1-2; 7 bases map to TRBD1. Germline V lookup: CDR1 LGHDT, CDR2 YNNKEL (reference sequence). This CDR3 spans 14 amino acids. V was clipped by 0 bases and J by 5 bases; unmatched bases: 3. CDR3 loop: CASSQDQGEYGYTF. The CDR3 nucleotides read TGTGCCAGCAGCCAAGACCAGGGGGAGTATGGCTACACCTTC.

This rearrangement joins TRBV4-1 to TRBJ2-1, with TRBD1 matching 8 bases. Germline V gene data show CDR1 as MGHRA and CDR2 as YSYEKL. V lost 4 bases and J lost 4; bases outside the gene matches: 3. The CDR3 contains 14 residues. CDR3 DNA: TGCGCCAGCAGCCCGGGACAGGAGTACAATGAGCAGTTCTTC. Residues: CASSPGQEYNEQFF.

This clonotype has at least ten counts. The V gene is TRBV5-1, the J gene TRBJ2-1, with 8 bases aligning to TRBD2. J gave up 8 bases and V 3 bases, and 16 bases lay outside the gene matches. Germline CDR1 is SGHRS and CDR2 is YFSETQ. This CDR3 is 17 amino acids long. The CDR3 loop is CASSSLGASGQTDEQFF. As DNA, the CDR3 is TGCGCCAGCAGCTCTCTCGGAGCTAGCGGGCAAACCGATGAGCAGTTCTTC.

This clonotype was observed a handful of times. This may be a read error, as it is one base from a much larger clone. This rearrangement joins TRBV3-1 to TRBJ2-2, with a possible D match to TRBD2 (7 bases). The CDR3 consists of 14 residues. Germline CDR1 is LGHDT and CDR2 is YNNKEL (reference sequence). The DNA for the CDR3 is TGTGCCAGCAGCCTCCGGGGGGCGGACGGGGGGCTGTTTTTT. Translating gives CASSLRGADGGLFF. Variable domain in full (rest from reference TRBV3-1 and TRBJ2-2): DTAVSQTPKYLVTQMGNDKSIKCEQNLGHDTMYWYKQDSKKFLKIMFSYNNKELIINETVPNRFSPKSPDKAHLNLHINSLELGDSAVYFCASSLRGADGGLFFGEGSRLTVL.

This clonotype was counted many times. CDR3 in amino acids: CASSPPGQISYEQYF. CDR3 sequence (DNA): TGTGCCAGCAGTCCACCGGGACAGATTTCCTACGAGCAGTACTTC. The chain combines TRBV27 with TRBJ2-7; 7 bases match TRBD1. J lost 1 base, V lost 5 bases, and 8 bases had no gene match. The length of the CDR3 is 15 residues. Germline lookup yields CDR1 MNHEY and CDR2 SMNVEV (reference sequence).

This clonotype was seen at least ten times. V usage is TRBV7-2 and J usage is TRBJ2-4; D is ambiguous. V was clipped by 5 bases and J by 5 bases, with 16 bases between them. Germline lookup yields CDR1 SGHTA and CDR2 FQGNSA. The CDR3 runs to 15 residues. The CDR3 nucleotides read TGTGCCAGCAGCCCGCCTTACGGGCAGGAAAACATTCAGTACTTC. This translates into CASSPPYGQENIQYF.

Of note for this clonotype: A single base separates this from a much larger clone, so it may be a read error. The CDR3 sequence is CASSWDRDQETQYF. DNA of the CDR3: TGTGCCAGCAGCTGGGACAGGGACCAAGAGACCCAGTACTTC. This chain joins TRBV5-6 and TRBJ2-5; 9 nucleotides line up with TRBD1. With V trimmed by 3 bases and J by 0 bases, 0 bases remained unmatched. Germline-derived CDR1 and CDR2 are SGHDT and YYEEEE. The CDR3 has 14 residues.

To note about this clonotype: A clone one base away is much larger, so this may be a read error. This chain links TRBV3-1 with TRBJ2-5; D is perhaps TRBD2 (6 bases). The CDR3 is made up of 13 amino acids. Trimming cost V 4 bases and J 7 bases, with 13 bases left between them. Germline CDR1 is LGHDT and CDR2 is YNNKEL (reference sequence). The CDR3 region has the DNA TGTGCCAGCAGCCCGACCCAGGGAGGGACCCAGTACTTC. Its protein is CASSPTQGGTQYF.

The CDR3 spells CASSPRGGGNSPLHF. For the CDR3, the DNA is TGTGCCAGCAGCCCGCGGGGCGGGGGGAATTCACCCCTCCACTTT. This rearrangement joins TRBV12-3 or TRBV12-4 to TRBJ1-6; the D gene is possibly TRBD1 (5 bases). CDR3 length equals 15 residues. V gave up 6 bases and J gave up 7 bases, with 16 bases separating them.

The rearrangement uses TRBV6-1 and TRBJ2-1; TRBD2 aligns across 10 bases. This CDR3 has 15 amino acids. V trimming: 2 bases; J trimming: 7 bases; junction bases outside the gene matches: 5. Germline V gene data show CDR1 as MNHNS and CDR2 as SASEGT. CDR3 sequence: CASSEQPGLANEQFF. Written as DNA, the CDR3 is TGTGCCAGCAGTGAACAACCGGGACTAGCGAATGAGCAGTTCTTC.

This clonotype appeared many times. This sequence joins TRBV7-3 and TRBJ2-1; the D gene could be TRBD1 or TRBD2 (6 bases each). This CDR3 comprises 11 residues. Trimming removed 2 bases at V and 15 bases at J, with 11 bases between. Germline values: CDR1 SGHTA, CDR2 FQGTGA. The CDR3 protein is CASSLGGPLFF. The CDR3 DNA sequence: TGTGCCAGCAGCTTAGGGGGGCCCTTGTTCTTC.